One and the same sample provided the 14 T cell receptor beta chains below, sequenced in a study of circulating and synovial CD4+ cells in juvenile arthritis. Some clones are missing from TCRdb's copy, which holds only in-frame ones; the method was immunoSEQ multiplex PCR. The data contain about 30,000 clones, approximately 92% of them seen just once; the ten biggest clones take up around 2.8%. The source material was CD4+ T cells from blood. All receptors come from a human donor with juvenile idiopathic arthritis.

The CDR3 spells CASRPPGGQETQYF. The CDR3 DNA reads as TGTGCAAGTCGCCCGCCGGGGGGCCAAGAGACCCAGTACTTC. The gene calls are TRBV12-2 and TRBJ2-5; TRBD2 is taken as the D call from the table, unchecked against the DNA. TRBV12-2 is flagged as a pseudogene. CDR3 length: 14 amino acids.

J is TRBJ2-3 and V is TRBV18; TRBD2 might be the D (6 bases). Germline CDR1 and CDR2: KGHSH and LQKENI. This CDR3 comprises 16 residues. With 4 bases removed from V and 4 bases from J, the gap between germline ends came to 18 bases. CDR3 bases: TGTGCCAGCTCACGTGCCGGCGGAAGCGGGTCAGATACGCAGTATTTT. Translation gives CASSRAGGSGSDTQYF.

J is TRBJ2-7 and V is TRBV28, with D possibly being TRBD2 (5 bases). The CDR3 contains 16 residues. Trimming removed 4 bases from V and 0 bases from J, with 16 bases in between. Germline V gene sequence: CDR1 MDHEN, CDR2 SYDVKM. CDR3 protein: CASSSGSGFYSYEQYF. In nucleotides, the CDR3 is TGTGCCAGCAGTTCGGGGTCAGGCTTCTACTCCTACGAGCAGTACTTC. Drawing the rest from reference TRBV28 and TRBJ2-7, the complete variable domain is DVKVTQSSRYLVKRTGEKVFLECVQDMDHENMFWYRQDPGLGLRLIYFSYDVKMKEKGDIPEGYSVSREKKERFSLILESASTNQTSMYLCASSSGSGFYSYEQYFGPGTRLTVT.

The chain carries TRBV2 and TRBJ1-2, with a possible D match to TRBD1 (6 bases). Trimming removed 6 bases at V and 2 bases at J, with 7 bases between. CDR1 and CDR2 (germline): SNHLY, FYNNEI. CDR3 length: 12 residues. CDR3 in amino acids: CASRGQNYGYTF. As DNA, the CDR3 is TGTGCCAGCAGAGGACAGAACTATGGCTACACCTTC.

V usage is TRBV19 and J usage is TRBJ1-3; TRBD1 agrees at 7 bases. V lost 4 bases and J lost 0; bases outside the gene matches: 12. The CDR3 has 18 amino acids. Germline assignment: CDR1 LNHDA and CDR2 SQIVND (reference sequence). The CDR3 region is CASSKMHRGLSSGNTIYF. DNA for the CDR3: TGTGCCAGTAGTAAAATGCACAGGGGCCTCAGCTCTGGAAACACCATATATTTT. The variable domain in full, completed from reference TRBV19 and TRBJ1-3, reads DGGITQSPKYLFRKEGQNVTLSCEQNLNHDAMYWYRQDPGQGLRLIYYSQIVNDFQKGDIAEGYSVSREKKESFPLTVTSAQKNPTAFYLCASSKMHRGLSSGNTIYFGEGSWLTVV.

The chain has TRBV28 and TRBJ1-5, with TRBD1 identical over 10 bases. Germline-derived CDR1 and CDR2 are MDHEN and SYDVKM. The CDR3 has 18 residues. With 6 bases clipped from V and 0 bases from J, the junction kept 11 bases outside the gene matches. This CDR3 is CASRPQGQGLSSNQPQHF. The DNA for the CDR3 is TGTGCCAGCAGGCCACAGGGACAGGGGCTTAGTAGCAATCAGCCCCAGCATTTT.

The chain has TRBV30 and TRBJ2-2, with D maybe TRBD1 (6 bases). Germline assignment: CDR1 GTSNPN and CDR2 SVGIG (reference sequence). Trimming pared 3 bases from V and 0 bases from J, leaving 8 bases between. The CDR3 totals 14 residues. Here the CDR3 DNA reads TGTGCCTGGAGAGAGGGGGCGAACACCGGGGAGCTGTTTTTT. Amino acid sequence: CAWREGANTGELFF.

The chain has TRBV11-3 and TRBJ2-3, with TRBD1 matching over 9 bases. The CDR3 consists of 15 residues. The junction had 2 bases not matched to a gene; V was cut back by 1 base and J by 3 bases. CDR1 SGHNT and CDR2 YENEEA come from the germline V gene. CDR3 sequence reads: CASSLGTGVTDTQYF. The CDR3 region has the DNA TGTGCCAGCAGCTTAGGGACAGGGGTAACAGATACGCAGTATTTT.

The chain uses TRBV18 and TRBJ2-7, with D possibly matching TRBD1 (6 bases). This CDR3 spans 15 amino acids. Per the germline V gene, CDR1 is KGHSH and CDR2 is LQKENI. V gave up 2 bases and J gave up 4 bases, with 15 bases separating them. CDR3 sequence reads: CASSPGGAVLYEQYF. For the CDR3, the DNA is TGTGCCAGCTCACCAGGGGGCGCGGTTCTTTACGAGCAGTACTTC.

The V and J genes are TRBV29-1 and TRBJ2-1; tentatively, D is TRBD2 (5 bases). The CDR3 sequence is 13 residues long. V was trimmed by 8 bases and J by 2 bases, leaving 13 bases between them. Germline V gives CDR1 SQVTM, CDR2 ANQGSEA. Here the CDR3 DNA reads TGCAGCTTCGGCCAGCGGACCTACAATGAGCAGTTCTTC. It encodes CSFGQRTYNEQFF.

This rearrangement joins TRBV7-8 to TRBJ1-2; 7 nucleotides agree with TRBD1. V trimming: 3 bases; J trimming: 8 bases; junction bases outside the gene matches: 12. CDR1 and CDR2 (germline): SGHVS, FQNEAQ. CDR3 length equals 15 residues. The DNA for the CDR3 is TGTGCCAGCAGCTTGACAGGGATGGAGTTCTCCGGCTACACCTTC. It yields the protein CASSLTGMEFSGYTF.

This sequence joins TRBV9 and TRBJ2-2, with D perhaps matching TRBD2 (7 bases). The CDR3 has 17 residues. With 3 bases removed from V and 9 bases from J, the gap between germline ends came to 24 bases. Germline V gives CDR1 SGDLS, CDR2 YYNGEE. The CDR3 bases are TGTGCCAGCAGCGCCGTATTACAGGGTCGGGGGGTCAGGGAGCTGTTTTTT. Translation: CASSAVLQGRGVRELFF.

The J gene is TRBJ1-1, the V gene TRBV27, with D possibly being TRBD1 (6 bases). Trimming took off 8 bases at V and 1 base at J, with 14 bases between the two ends. CDR1 and CDR2 (germline): MNHEY, SMNVEV (reference sequence). There are 14 residues in the CDR3. The CDR3 nucleotides read TGTGCCAGCTCGGCAGGGGCCTGGAACACTGAAGCTTTCTTT. It is translated as CASSAGAWNTEAFF.

The rearrangement joins TRBV5-1 to TRBJ2-7; 7 bases are shared with TRBD1. CDR1 is SGHRS and CDR2 is YFSETQ in the germline V gene. The ends lost 4 bases at V and 2 bases at J; junction bases unmatched: 3. The CDR3 extends over 13 amino acids. The CDR3 spells CASSTGQTYEQYF. In nucleotides, the CDR3 is TGCGCCAGCAGCACGGGACAGACCTACGAGCAGTACTTC.